Listed below are T cell receptor beta chains from one sample, sequenced in a study of T cells after yellow fever vaccination. TCRdb called the 5' RACE reads again in MiXCR, with one record for every CDR3 protein. The sample records over 300,000 distinct CDR3 sequences, roughly 3.5% being singletons. The sequencing here drew on PBMCs, taken on the day of the yellow fever booster vaccination. The receptors derive from a young man who received the YFV17D yellow fever vaccine. Both conserved end residues are part of each CDR3. The D gene is left open where the match is weak. Only some rows state a clone size, as once, few, many or a class for expanded clones.

v_call,clone_size,j_call,d_call,cdr3_length,cdr3_aa,cdr3_nt
TRBV12-3/TRBV12-4,-,TRBJ1-1,-,13,CASSTQENTEAFF,TGTGCCAGCAGCACCCAAGAGAACACTGAAGCTTTCTTT
TRBV19,many,TRBJ1-1,-,14,CASSIQGRNTEAFF,TGTGCCAGTAGTATTCAGGGAAGGAACACTGAAGCTTTCTTT
TRBV6-6,-,TRBJ2-5,-,15,CASGLRGLAQETQYF,TGTGCCAGTGGCCTACGCGGCCTCGCCCAAGAGACCCAGTACTTC
TRBV20-1,many,TRBJ2-2,TRBD2,15,CSASRLARGTGELFF,TGCAGTGCTAGTCGACTAGCTCGAGGCACCGGGGAGCTGTTTTTT
TRBV6-2/TRBV6-3,-,TRBJ2-7,-,13,CASFNRVSYEQCF,TGTGCCAGCTTCAACAGAGTGTCCTACGAGCAGTGCTTC
TRBV5-1,few,TRBJ2-3,-,15,CASSLDRQATDTQYF,TGCGCCAGCAGCTTGGATCGGCAGGCGACAGATACGCAGTATTTT
TRBV29-1,few,TRBJ2-7,-,11,CSATKVHEQYF,TGCAGCGCAACGAAGGTCCACGAGCAGTACTTC
TRBV12-5,few,TRBJ2-2,-,16,CASGLVPQENTGELFF,TGTGCTAGTGGTTTGGTCCCCCAGGAGAACACCGGGGAGCTGTTTTTT
TRBV7-9,many,TRBJ2-3,-,12,CAISPSTDTQYF,TGTGCCATCAGCCCCTCAACAGATACGCAGTATTTT
TRBV7-9,many,TRBJ2-1,TRBD1,14,CASSLRQGAGEQFF,TGTGCCAGCAGCTTACGACAGGGGGCCGGTGAGCAGTTCTTC
TRBV27,-,TRBJ2-2,-,12,CASRTLAGELFF,TGTGCCAGCAGGACCTTAGCCGGGGAGCTGTTTTTT
TRBV7-8,many,TRBJ2-1,-,14,CASSLEVKWNEQFF,TGTGCCAGCAGCCTAGAGGTGAAGTGGAATGAGCAGTTCTTC
TRBV20-1,many,TRBJ2-2,-,13,CSAKGSSTGELFF,TGCAGTGCTAAGGGGAGTAGCACCGGGGAGCTGTTTTTT
TRBV21-1,many,TRBJ2-4,-,16,CASSIPGQPDKNIQYF,TGTGCCAGCAGCATACCCGGGCAGCCAGACAAAAACATTCAGTACTTC
TRBV6-5,few,TRBJ2-1,TRBD1,15,CASSLTGALGNEQFF,TGTGCCAGCAGCCTCACAGGGGCCCTGGGCAATGAGCAGTTCTTC
TRBV7-9,-,TRBJ2-4,TRBD1,14,CASSPTGGENIQYF,TGTGCCAGCAGCCCGACAGGGGGGGAGAACATTCAGTACTTC
TRBV30,few,TRBJ2-4,-,14,CAWSVASGKNIQYF,TGTGCCTGGAGTGTTGCCAGCGGCAAAAACATTCAGTACTTC
TRBV5-6,few,TRBJ2-3,TRBD2,17,CASSPGLAGISTDTQYF,TGTGCCAGCAGCCCAGGACTAGCGGGGATTAGCACAGATACGCAGTATTTT
TRBV5-6,many,TRBJ2-2,-,16,CASSLLGTPNTGELFF,TGTGCCAGCAGCTTGCTCGGGACACCGAACACCGGGGAGCTGTTTTTT
TRBV3-1,few,TRBJ2-7,TRBD1,18,CASSPRDRGRYWSYEQYF,TGTGCCAGCAGCCCCCGGGACAGGGGGCGATATTGGTCCTACGAGCAGTACTTC
TRBV5-8,-,TRBJ2-1,TRBD1,16,CASSDFRGSSYNEQFF,TGTGCCAGCAGCGATTTCAGGGGGAGCTCCTACAATGAGCAGTTCTTC
TRBV12-3/TRBV12-4,few,TRBJ2-1,TRBD1,16,CASSGTGVGLLNEQFF,TGTGCCAGCAGTGGGACAGGGGTGGGACTACTCAATGAGCAGTTCTTC
TRBV21-1,many,TRBJ1-6,-,10,CASSNINLHF,TGTGCCAGCAGCAACATTAACCTCCACTTT
TRBV27,-,TRBJ2-1,TRBD2,15,CASSLFQRGVNEQFF,TGTGCCAGCAGTTTATTCCAGCGGGGGGTCAATGAGCAGTTCTTC
TRBV5-6,few,TRBJ1-1,-,14,CASSLNSRWAEAFF,TGTGCCAGCAGCTTAAACAGTCGGTGGGCTGAAGCTTTCTTT
TRBV12-3/TRBV12-4,few,TRBJ1-1,-,14,CASNHRTEDTEAFF,TGTGCCAGCAATCACCGGACAGAGGACACTGAAGCTTTCTTT
TRBV24-1,-,TRBJ2-2,-,14,CATSGGRNTGELFF,TGTGCCACCAGTGGGGGCCGGAACACCGGGGAGCTGTTTTTT
TRBV5-6,-,TRBJ2-6,-,17,CASSLGSAVGGANVLTF,TGTGCCAGCAGCTTGGGGTCGGCGGTGGGTGGGGCCAACGTCCTGACTTTC
TRBV11-2,many,TRBJ1-2,-,15,CASSLYRGGNYGYTF,TGTGCCAGCAGCTTGTATCGGGGCGGAAACTATGGCTACACCTTC
TRBV29-1,many,TRBJ2-5,TRBD2,13,CSVASGGEETQYF,TGCAGCGTTGCCAGCGGGGGGGAAGAGACCCAGTACTTC
TRBV29-1,-,TRBJ1-1,-,13,CSVIGQMNTEAFF,TGCAGCGTAATTGGGCAAATGAACACTGAAGCTTTCTTT
TRBV10-3,-,TRBJ2-5,TRBD1,14,CAISAGQGGETQYF,TGTGCCATCAGTGCGGGACAGGGAGGCGAGACCCAGTACTTC
TRBV18,-,TRBJ2-7,-,14,CASSPPGDPYEQYF,TGTGCCAGCTCACCGCCCGGGGACCCTTACGAGCAGTACTTC
TRBV12-3/TRBV12-4,many,TRBJ2-3,TRBD2,18,CASTQKDGGLASTDTQYF,TGTGCCAGCACCCAAAAAGACGGGGGGTTGGCTAGCACAGATACGCAGTATTTT
TRBV7-9,-,TRBJ2-1,-,15,CASSPSGLSGNEQFF,TGTGCCAGCAGCCCGAGCGGGCTTTCCGGGAATGAGCAGTTCTTC
TRBV4-3,-,TRBJ1-2,-,17,CASSQTTSRGVDYGYTF,TGCGCCAGCAGCCAAACCACCTCGAGGGGGGTTGACTATGGCTACACCTTC
TRBV5-4,-,TRBJ1-2,-,13,CASSLLDTYGYTF,TGTGCCAGCAGCTTGTTAGACACGTATGGCTACACCTTC
TRBV5-1,many,TRBJ1-3,-,17,CASSWGGRPDSGNTIYF,TGCGCCAGCAGCTGGGGGGGTAGACCTGACTCTGGAAACACCATATATTTT
TRBV5-1,many,TRBJ1-1,-,14,CASSARDGGTEAFF,TGCGCCAGCAGCGCCCGGGACGGCGGGACTGAAGCTTTCTTT
TRBV3-1,many,TRBJ2-7,-,14,CASSQEEGPYEQYF,TGTGCCAGCAGCCAAGAGGAGGGGCCATACGAGCAGTACTTC
TRBV18,few,TRBJ2-3,TRBD2,16,CASSPRTSGGGDTQYF,TGTGCCAGCTCACCGAGGACTAGCGGGGGAGGGGATACGCAGTATTTT
TRBV6-2/TRBV6-3,-,TRBJ1-1,-,11,CASIGKAEAFF,TGTGCCAGCATTGGAAAGGCTGAAGCTTTCTTT
TRBV12-3/TRBV12-4,-,TRBJ2-1,TRBD2,16,CASSLGLAASYNEQFF,TGTGCCAGCAGTTTGGGACTAGCGGCCTCCTACAATGAGCAGTTCTTC
TRBV5-4,-,TRBJ2-3,-,15,CASSLSGFGTDTQYF,TGTGCCAGCAGCTTATCAGGTTTTGGCACAGATACGCAGTATTTT
TRBV6-5,many,TRBJ2-7,-,15,CASSYLQTANYEQYF,TGTGCCAGCAGTTACCTACAGACCGCCAACTACGAGCAGTACTTC
TRBV5-7,few,TRBJ2-7,-,12,CASSLGREEQYF,TGTGCCAGCAGCTTGGGGCGAGAGGAGCAGTACTTC
TRBV4-1,many,TRBJ1-1,-,15,CASSRPQGRDTEAFF,TGCGCCAGCAGCCGACCACAGGGACGTGACACTGAAGCTTTCTTT
TRBV28,many,TRBJ2-3,TRBD2,13,CASRLAGVDTQYF,TGTGCCAGCAGGCTAGCGGGGGTGGATACGCAGTATTTT
TRBV16,many,TRBJ2-7,TRBD2,16,CASSPLLAGGFYEQYF,TGTGCCAGCAGCCCCCTCCTAGCGGGGGGCTTCTACGAGCAGTACTTC
TRBV20-1,many,TRBJ2-1,TRBD1,11,CSADGTAEQFF,TGCAGTGCCGATGGGACAGCTGAGCAGTTCTTC
TRBV20-1,-,TRBJ2-2,-,15,CSAQIPRGGTGELFF,TGCAGTGCCCAAATTCCCAGGGGGGGCACCGGGGAGCTGTTTTTT
TRBV4-2,-,TRBJ1-6,-,17,CASSQESPRGSFSPLHF,TGTGCCAGCAGCCAAGAATCCCCACGGGGGTCGTTTTCACCCCTCCACTTT